This TCR beta chain is from a study of blood T cell repertoires in COVID-19. Study-level background: The United States, Italy and Spain were the sources of the acute and convalescent COVID-19 samples. Sources were T cells, B-cell-depleted T cells, or PBMCs; the material itself was cDNA or gDNA.

The CDR3 covers 13 residues. The germline gives CDR1 SQVTM, CDR2 ANQGSEA. Trimming removed 7 bases from V and 7 bases from J; junction bases left unmatched: 12. Seattle cases were enrolled at active infection and followed longitudinally. Under the authors' procedure: Researchers report that nucleated cell counts were estimated from reference gene primer amplification. Some clones are missing from TCRdb's copy, which holds only in-frame ones; the method was immunoSEQ multiplex PCR. That table gives V, J and clone size, and the DNA gave D and trimming. This sample carries around 270,000 clones, 65% to 85% of them seen once, and the ten largest clones take around 16%.

The TCR sequence derives from a person aged 65 to 85 with COVID-19, enrolled during active disease. The chain has TRBV29-1 and TRBJ2-7; 8 bases line up with TRBD2. Sequences were obtained from peripheral blood. CDR3 loop: CSAYTGGAGEQYF. The CDR3 DNA reads TGCAGCGCCTACACGGGGGGGGCAGGGGAGCAGTACTTC.